This entry features one TCR beta chain sequence. This entry is derived from a study of CD8+CD57+ T cells in acquired aplastic anemia. Sequenced patients had shown CD8+CD57+ cell expansion by flow cytometry. The TCR beta profiling, which covered VDJ combination and CDR3 sequence, was carried out using genomic DNA as the template. Each CDR3 protein gets one entry after TCRdb re-called the reads with MiXCR. Among about 120,000 distinct CDR3 sequences listed, about 60% were seen once. Per the germline V gene, CDR1 is SQVTM and CDR2 is ANQGSEA. This CDR3 comprises 13 residues. The germline V and J ends were trimmed by 1 base and 7 bases, with 13 bases remaining between them.

This sequence was found in a human donor with aplastic anemia. Sequencing was performed on sorted CD4+, CD8+, or CD8+CD57+ T cells (not recorded which) from PBMCs. The chain links TRBV29-1 to TRBJ1-2, with D possibly being TRBD1 (5 bases). DNA of the CDR3: TGCAGCGTTGAAGGGTTGGGGCCCTCTGGCTACACCTTC. Amino acids: CSVEGLGPSGYTF.